Each of the 28 T cell receptor beta chains below was sequenced from the same sample in a study of shared clonotypes between healthy human individuals. TCRdb keeps only in-frame clones here, not all; method: immunoSEQ multiplex PCR. The sample gives about 2,100,000 clones, under 95% of which show up once; roughly 1.7% is in the top ten. Positive CCR7 selection of CD45RO-negative cells yielded the naive CD8 cells, and terminally differentiated effector memory CD45RA+ cells were excluded. Sequencing was performed on naive CD8+ T cells from PBMCs. Receptors were obtained from a man aged 18 to 30 in good health. Some clones in this sample may be carry-over from other donors' samples.

V gene TRBV5-8 combines with J gene TRBJ2-1; 7 bases fit TRBD1. The ends lost 5 bases at V and 7 bases at J; junction bases unmatched: 12. The CDR3 loop spans 15 amino acids. Germline lookup yields CDR1 SGHTS and CDR2 YDEGEE. As DNA, the CDR3 is TGTGCCAGCAGTTCCCCGGGACAGCCTAGAAATGAGCAGTTCTTC. Residues: CASSSPGQPRNEQFF.

The chain combines TRBV9 with TRBJ1-2, with TRBD1 matching 7 bases. The germline CDR1 and CDR2 sequences are SGDLS and YYNGEE. J gave up 4 bases and V 3 bases, and 6 bases lay outside the gene matches. The CDR3 spans 14 residues. The CDR3 sequence: CASSDHTGVYGYTF. The DNA for the CDR3 is TGTGCCAGCAGCGACCACACAGGGGTCTATGGCTACACCTTC.

The rearrangement joins TRBV19 to TRBJ1-2, with D tentatively TRBD1 (5 bases). Germline V gene lookup returns CDR1 LNHDA and CDR2 SQIVND (reference sequence). The ends were cut back, 4 bases at V and 8 bases at J, with 20 bases in the middle. CDR3 size: 15 residues. The CDR3 reads CASSTDGTPLGGYTF. CDR3 DNA sequence: TGTGCCAGTAGTACGGACGGGACGCCGTTGGGGGGCTACACCTTC.

CDR3 nucleotide sequence: TGTGCCAGCTCCCCCGCGGACAGGGTACGCCGGGAGACCCAGTACTTC. It encodes CASSPADRVRRETQYF. The chain combines TRBV18 with TRBJ2-5, with TRBD1 identical over 8 bases. Germline values: CDR1 KGHSH, CDR2 LQKENI. V lost 6 bases and J lost 5; bases outside the gene matches: 14. This CDR3 comprises 16 residues. Full variable domain (missing parts from reference TRBV18 and TRBJ2-5): NAGVMQNPRHLVRRRGQEARLRCSPMKGHSHVYWYRQLPEEGLKFMVYLQKENIIDESGMPKERFSAEFPKEGPSILRIQQVVRGDSAAYFCASSPADRVRRETQYFGPGTRLLVL.

This sequence joins TRBV28 and TRBJ2-1; the match to TRBD1 covers 7 bases. The CDR3 sequence is 15 residues long. J was trimmed by 5 bases and V by 3 bases; bases with no gene match: 7. Per germline, CDR1 MDHEN and CDR2 SYDVKM. CDR3 sequence reads: CASSFNRGDNNEQFF. CDR3 DNA: TGTGCCAGCAGTTTTAACAGGGGCGACAACAATGAGCAGTTCTTC.

Note on this clone: The same CDR3 also results from other DNA sequences found in this sample. The V call is TRBV9, the J call TRBJ2-3; D unclear. Trimming removed 3 bases from V and 5 bases from J, with 4 bases in between. The CDR3 totals 11 residues. Germline loops: CDR1 SGDLS, CDR2 YYNGEE. CDR3 loop: CASSGEDTQYF. The CDR3, as DNA: TGTGCCAGCAGCGGCGAAGATACGCAGTATTTT.

About this clone: Distinct nucleotide sequences in the sample also encode this CDR3. V is TRBV9 and J is TRBJ2-7; possible D gene TRBD2, 6 bases. This CDR3 is built from 13 residues. The ends were cut back, 2 bases at V and 1 base at J, with 7 bases in the middle. CDR1 is SGDLS, CDR2 YYNGEE, per germline. This CDR3 reads CASSVGGSYEQYF. The CDR3 DNA sequence: TGTGCCAGCAGCGTGGGGGGATCCTACGAGCAGTACTTC.

The chain employs TRBV28 and TRBJ2-3; 7 nucleotides agree with TRBD2. The CDR3 has 14 residues. V dropped 7 bases and J dropped 0; count of bases not matched to a gene: 4. Germline loops: CDR1 MDHEN, CDR2 SYDVKM. CDR3 sequence reads: CASTLAASTDTQYF. CDR3 in DNA: TGTGCCAGCACCCTAGCGGCAAGCACAGATACGCAGTATTTT. The full variable domain, rest sourced from reference TRBV28 and TRBJ2-3, is DVKVTQSSRYLVKRTGEKVFLECVQDMDHENMFWYRQDPGLGLRLIYFSYDVKMKEKGDIPEGYSVSREKKERFSLILESASTNQTSMYLCASTLAASTDTQYFGPGTRLTVL.

The genes are TRBV6-6 and TRBJ2-3; D unclear. Germline-derived CDR1 and CDR2 are MNHNY and SVGAGI (reference sequence). Trimming pared 0 bases from V and 6 bases from J, leaving 13 bases between. This CDR3 is 15 amino acids long. The CDR3 nucleotides read TGTGCCAGCAGTTACTCGACCGGCGCGTGGGATACGCAGTATTTT. It yields the protein CASSYSTGAWDTQYF.

V and J are TRBV7-3 and TRBJ2-1; 9 positions agree with TRBD2. CDR3 size: 15 residues. J gave up 9 bases and V 5 bases, and 11 bases lay outside the gene matches. Germline V gives CDR1 SGHTA, CDR2 FQGTGA. CDR3 loop: CASSPVGSGSVEQFF. DNA for the CDR3: TGTGCCAGCAGCCCCGTTGGTAGCGGGAGTGTTGAGCAGTTCTTC.

The chain employs TRBV7-9 and TRBJ1-2; D is possibly TRBD1 (6 bases). The germline V gene has CDR1 SEHNR and CDR2 FQNEAQ (reference sequence). The V end was cut by 1 base, the J end by 7 bases, with 16 bases between. The CDR3 is 15 residues long. CDR3 sequence: CASSLEGGRVAGYTF. The CDR3 DNA is TGTGCCAGCAGCTTAGAGGGGGGAAGAGTGGCTGGCTACACCTTC.

The chain employs TRBV5-5 and TRBJ1-2; the D gene is possibly TRBD1 (5 bases). Germline values: CDR1 SGHKS, CDR2 YYEKEE (reference sequence). The CDR3 is made up of 18 amino acids. Trimming removed 4 bases from V and 5 bases from J, with 27 bases in between. The CDR3 protein is CASSENLPGSGLWYGYTF. For the CDR3, the DNA is TGTGCCAGCAGCGAAAACCTTCCAGGCTCAGGGCTTTGGTATGGCTACACCTTC.

V usage is TRBV27 and J usage is TRBJ2-5; D is unclear. CDR1 is MNHEY and CDR2 is SMNVEV in the germline V gene (reference sequence). The CDR3 is 12 residues long. Trimming took off 4 bases at V and 7 bases at J, with 10 bases between the two ends. The CDR3 spells CASSSRPGTQYF. CDR3 nucleotides: TGTGCCAGCAGTTCCCGGCCAGGGACCCAGTACTTC.

The chain is built from TRBV14 and TRBJ2-1; 7 bases fit TRBD1. The V segment lost 3 bases and the J segment 7 bases; nucleotides outside the gene matches: 6. This CDR3 is 14 amino acids long. Germline V gene data show CDR1 as SGHDN and CDR2 as FVKESK. DNA of the CDR3: TGTGCCAGCAGCCAGGCAGGGGGAGTGAATGAGCAGTTCTTC. Protein: CASSQAGGVNEQFF.

This rearrangement joins TRBV4-1 to TRBJ2-1; D perhaps matches TRBD2 (6 bases). Germline CDR1 MGHRA, CDR2 YSYEKL. This CDR3 contains 15 residues. The ends were cut back, 0 bases at V and 9 bases at J, with 15 bases in the middle. The CDR3 protein is CASSQDPGGLSEQFF. The CDR3 nucleotides are TGCGCCAGCAGCCAAGATCCAGGAGGGCTAAGTGAGCAGTTCTTC.

This clone was picked up one time. The rearrangement joins TRBV2 to TRBJ2-7; D is unresolved. CDR3 length: 12 amino acids. V gave up 8 bases and J gave up 2 bases, with 10 bases separating them. Germline-derived CDR1 and CDR2 are SNHLY and FYNNEI. Here the CDR3 DNA reads TGTGCCAGCCTTCGGCCGACCTACGAGCAGTACTTC. It translates to CASLRPTYEQYF.

The chain employs TRBV9 and TRBJ1-2; TRBD1 might be the D (5 bases). CDR1 is SGDLS, CDR2 YYNGEE, per germline. The CDR3 spans 15 residues. V lost 0 bases and J lost 0, with 9 bases in between. The CDR3 region is CASSVVGTTNYGYTF. In DNA, the CDR3 is TGTGCCAGCAGCGTAGTAGGGACCACTAACTATGGCTACACCTTC. Variable domain in full (rest from reference TRBV9 and TRBJ1-2): DSGVTQTPKHLITATGQRVTLRCSPRSGDLSVYWYQQSLDQGLQFLIQYYNGEERAKGNILERFSAQQFPDLHSELNLSSLELGDSALYFCASSVVGTTNYGYTFGSGTRLTVV.

The V and J genes are TRBV11-2 and TRBJ2-1; 11 bases are shared with TRBD1. CDR3 length equals 15 residues. The germline CDR1 and CDR2 sequences are SGHAT and FQNNGV. J was trimmed by 7 bases and V by 4 bases; bases with no gene match: 6. The CDR3: CASSYGTGGMNEQFF. The CDR3 coding sequence is TGTGCCAGCAGCTATGGGACAGGGGGGATGAATGAGCAGTTCTTC.

V usage is TRBV9 and J usage is TRBJ2-1; 8 nucleotides agree with TRBD2. Germline V lookup: CDR1 SGDLS, CDR2 YYNGEE. V dropped 0 bases and J dropped 7; count of bases not matched to a gene: 6. This CDR3 has 15 amino acids. The CDR3 nucleotides read TGTGCCAGCAGCGTAGACGGGAGGGCGGGAAATGAGCAGTTCTTC. Its protein product is CASSVDGRAGNEQFF.

The gene calls are TRBV28 and TRBJ1-2; 9 bases match TRBD1. The CDR3 is 16 amino acids. The J segment lost 8 bases and the V segment lost 5 bases, leaving 15 bases of the junction unmatched. CDR1 is MDHEN and CDR2 is SYDVKM in the germline V gene. CDR3 protein: CASSPHSGTGFLGYTF. As DNA, the CDR3 is TGTGCCAGCAGTCCTCATTCCGGGACAGGGTTTTTAGGCTACACCTTC.

The chain carries TRBV27 and TRBJ2-5, with 10 bases matching TRBD1. CDR1 is MNHEY, CDR2 SMNVEV, per germline (reference sequence). This CDR3 has 18 residues. After removal of 5 bases from V and 5 bases from J, the junction contained 17 bases not matched to a gene. The CDR3 region is CASSPGTGVGSFWETQYF. The CDR3 DNA sequence: TGTGCCAGCAGTCCCGGGACAGGGGTTGGATCCTTCTGGGAGACCCAGTACTTC.

The CDR3 loop is CASSSTIAEDTDTQYF. The CDR3 region has the DNA TGTGCCAGCAGCTCTACCATAGCGGAGGACACAGATACGCAGTATTTT. The chain carries TRBV7-6 and TRBJ2-3, with a tentative D call TRBD2 (6 bases). The V end was cut by 4 bases, the J end by 2 bases, with 16 bases between. The CDR3 covers 16 residues. Germline CDR1 reads SGHVS; CDR2 reads FNYEAQ.

The V and J genes are TRBV30 and TRBJ1-1; 8 bases are a match to TRBD1. This CDR3 has 17 amino acids. Germline CDR1 reads GTSNPN; CDR2 reads SVGIG (reference sequence). The junction had 20 bases not matched to a gene; V was cut back by 8 bases and J by 3 bases. As DNA, the CDR3 is TGTGCCAGCTCCAGGGGGCTGACACCCACCCCCTACACTGAAGCTTTCTTT. Amino acid sequence: CASSRGLTPTPYTEAFF.

This chain links TRBV4-3 with TRBJ1-3; maybe TRBD1 (5 bases). This CDR3 comprises 15 residues. CDR1 and CDR2 from the germline V gene are LGHNA and YSLEER. Trimming removed 1 base at V and 0 bases at J, with 7 bases between. In DNA form, the CDR3 reads TGCGCCAGCAGCCAAGCTAGGGGCTCTGGAAACACCATATATTTT. Its protein product is CASSQARGSGNTIYF.

The chain joins TRBV6-5 to TRBJ2-1, with TRBD2 as a possible D gene (6 bases). Deletions cut 4 bases from V and 12 bases from J, with 22 bases between. This CDR3 is 15 amino acids long. Germline CDR1 is MNHEY and CDR2 is SVGAGI. CDR3 sequence (DNA): TGTGCCAGCAGTTTATCCGGGACTCCCCCCGCGGGGCAGTTCTTC. Protein: CASSLSGTPPAGQFF.

The rearrangement links TRBV27 to TRBJ1-1; possibly TRBD1 for D (6 bases). The germline CDR1 and CDR2 sequences are MNHEY and SMNVEV (reference sequence). This CDR3 spans 13 amino acids. The V gene lost 6 bases and the J gene lost 0 bases, with 8 bases spanning the gap. The CDR3 loop reads CASRQGMNTEAFF. The CDR3 DNA follows: TGTGCCAGCAGACAGGGTATGAACACTGAAGCTTTCTTT.

The gene calls are TRBV7-9 and TRBJ2-3; the match to TRBD2 covers 8 bases. This CDR3 is 15 amino acids long. Germline CDR1 and CDR2: SEHNR and FQNEAQ (reference sequence). V lost 0 bases and J lost 3; bases outside the gene matches: 2. This CDR3 reads CASSLAIAGTDTQYF. Written as DNA, the CDR3 is TGTGCCAGCAGCTTAGCAATAGCGGGAACAGATACGCAGTATTTT.

The CDR3 DNA is TGTGCCAGCAGCTTGGTAGCGGGAGGCCCTGAGACCCAGTACTTC. It codes for CASSLVAGGPETQYF. The J gene is TRBJ2-5, the V gene TRBV5-4; the match to TRBD2 covers 10 bases. V lost 0 bases to trimming and J lost 5 bases; unmatched junction nucleotides: 4. The CDR3 has 15 amino acids. Germline-derived CDR1 and CDR2 are SGHNT and YYREEE (reference sequence).